The clone carrying this TCR beta chain has only a few counts. The target antigen is unknown. This entry is derived from a study of T-cell memory formation after mild COVID-19. About the study: The study found TCR clusters largely donor specific. Findings and caveats of the study: Nothing showed for sure that second-wave clones peaking on day 37 were SARS-CoV-2 specific. Contracting CD4+ clones lay largely in CM and EM, with CD8+ ones residing in EMRA.

A 5'RACE reaction primed in the constant segment made cDNA libraries of TCR alpha and TCR beta, and these carried sample barcodes and UMIs. TCRdb ran MiXCR on the 5' RACE reads and lists one entry per CDR3 protein. The data show about 560,000 distinct CDR3 sequences, about a fifth seen once. V shed 4 bases, J shed 4 bases, and the junction held 16 bases outside the gene matches. Per the germline V gene, CDR1 is SGHTA and CDR2 is FQGTGA. The CDR3 extends over 19 amino acids. The sequence came from an adult woman who had mild COVID-19 (a few samples of this study predate the infection). Cell type and time point are not known. The chain is built from TRBV7-3 and TRBJ2-2; 9 nucleotides line up with TRBD1. Material: PBMCs or a T cell subset sorted from them (not recorded which). In DNA, the CDR3 is TGTGCCAGCAGCTCCAACCTTCCGGGACAGGGACGGAGCACCGGGGAGCTGTTTTTT. Translation: CASSSNLPGQGRSTGELFF.